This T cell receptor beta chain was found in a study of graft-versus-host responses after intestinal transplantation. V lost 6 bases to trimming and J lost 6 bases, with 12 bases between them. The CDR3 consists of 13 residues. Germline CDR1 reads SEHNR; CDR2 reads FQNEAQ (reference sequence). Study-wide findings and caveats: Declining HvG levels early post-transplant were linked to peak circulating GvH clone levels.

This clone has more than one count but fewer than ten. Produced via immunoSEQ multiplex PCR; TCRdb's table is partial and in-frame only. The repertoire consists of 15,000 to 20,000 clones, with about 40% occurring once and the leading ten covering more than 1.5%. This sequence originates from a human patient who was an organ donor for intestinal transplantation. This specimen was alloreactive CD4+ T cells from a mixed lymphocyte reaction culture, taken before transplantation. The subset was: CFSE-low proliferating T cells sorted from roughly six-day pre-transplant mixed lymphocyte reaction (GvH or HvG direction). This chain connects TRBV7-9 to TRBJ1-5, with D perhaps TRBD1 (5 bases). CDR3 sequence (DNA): TGTGCCAGCAGTTTACAGGATGGTCAGCCCCAGCATTTT. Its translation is CASSLQDGQPQHF. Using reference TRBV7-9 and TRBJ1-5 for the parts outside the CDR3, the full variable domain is DTGVSQNPRHKITKRGQNVTFRCDPISEHNRLYWYRQTLGQGPEFLTYFQNEAQLEKSRLLSDRFSAERPKGSFSTLEIQRTEQGDSAMYLCASSLQDGQPQHFGDGTRLSIL.